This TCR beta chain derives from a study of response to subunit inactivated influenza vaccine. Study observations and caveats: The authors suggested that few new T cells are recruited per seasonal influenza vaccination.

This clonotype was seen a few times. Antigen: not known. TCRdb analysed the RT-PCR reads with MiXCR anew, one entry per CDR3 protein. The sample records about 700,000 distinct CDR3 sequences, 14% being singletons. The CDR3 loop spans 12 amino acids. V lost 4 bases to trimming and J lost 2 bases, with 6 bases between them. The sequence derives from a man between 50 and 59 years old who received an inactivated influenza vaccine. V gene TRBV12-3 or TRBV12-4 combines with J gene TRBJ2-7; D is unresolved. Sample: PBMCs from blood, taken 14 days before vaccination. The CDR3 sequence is CASSSWPYEQYF. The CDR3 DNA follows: TGTGCCAGCAGTTCCTGGCCCTACGAGCAGTACTTC.